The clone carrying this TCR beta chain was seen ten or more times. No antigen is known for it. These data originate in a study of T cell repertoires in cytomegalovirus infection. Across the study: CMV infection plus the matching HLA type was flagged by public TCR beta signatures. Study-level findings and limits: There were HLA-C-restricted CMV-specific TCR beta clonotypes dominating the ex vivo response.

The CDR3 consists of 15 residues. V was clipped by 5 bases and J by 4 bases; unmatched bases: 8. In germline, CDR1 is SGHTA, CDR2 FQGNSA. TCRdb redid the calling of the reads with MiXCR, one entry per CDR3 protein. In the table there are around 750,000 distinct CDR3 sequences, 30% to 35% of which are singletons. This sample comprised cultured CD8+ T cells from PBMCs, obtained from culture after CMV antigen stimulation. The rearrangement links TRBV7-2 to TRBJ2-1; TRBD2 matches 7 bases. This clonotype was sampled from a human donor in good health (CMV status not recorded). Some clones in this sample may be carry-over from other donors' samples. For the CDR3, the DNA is TGTGCCAGCAGCGAAAGCGGGGTCGCATACAATGAGCAGTTCTTC. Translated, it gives CASSESGVAYNEQFF.